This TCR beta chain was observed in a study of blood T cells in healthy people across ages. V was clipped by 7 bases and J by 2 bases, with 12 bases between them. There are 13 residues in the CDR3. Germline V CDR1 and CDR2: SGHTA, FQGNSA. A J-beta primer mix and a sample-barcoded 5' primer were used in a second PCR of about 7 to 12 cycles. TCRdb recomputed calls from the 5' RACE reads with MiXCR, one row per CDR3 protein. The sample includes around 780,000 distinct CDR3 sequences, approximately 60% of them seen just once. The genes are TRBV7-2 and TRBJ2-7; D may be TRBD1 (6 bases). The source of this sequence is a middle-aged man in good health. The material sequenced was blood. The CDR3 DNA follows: TGTGCCAGCAACCGCCGGGACACCTACGAGCAGTACTTC. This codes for CASNRRDTYEQYF.